Listed below are T cell receptor beta chains from one sample, sequenced in a study of human T cells and chemical hapten exposure. Via MiXCR, TCRdb re-called the RACE reads, giving one row per CDR3 protein. Of around 130,000 distinct CDR3 sequences listed, about 9.4% are singletons. Sequencing used whole blood. All receptors come from a male donor in good health. Some clones in this sample may be carry-over from other donors' samples. The CDR3 runs from the conserved cysteine through the conserved F or W. Fields, in order: J gene, clone size, V gene, D gene, CDR3 protein, CDR3 DNA. D genes are given only for firm matches. Clone size is stated in some rows and not others, as once, few, many or a class when expanded.

J: TRBJ1-2; size: few; V: TRBV19; D: NA; CDR3: CASSFRENYGYTF; DNA: TGTGCCAGTAGTTTCCGGGAGAACTATGGCTACACCTTC
J: TRBJ2-3; size: NA; V: TRBV7-8; D: NA; CDR3: CASSHYRTLTTDTQYF; DNA: TGTGCCAGCAGCCACTACCGGACACTTACCACAGATACGCAGTATTTT
J: TRBJ2-5; size: NA; V: TRBV7-9; D: NA; CDR3: CASSLNGGEETQYF; DNA: TGTGCCAGCAGCTTAAACGGGGGTGAAGAGACCCAGTACTTC
J: TRBJ2-1; size: NA; V: TRBV5-1; D: TRBD2; CDR3: CASSFNSGAHSYNEQFF; DNA: TGCGCCAGCAGCTTTAATAGCGGGGCCCACTCCTACAATGAGCAGTTCTTC
J: TRBJ2-5; size: NA; V: TRBV11-2; D: NA; CDR3: CASSLVGVQETQYF; DNA: TGTGCCAGCAGCTTAGTTGGGGTTCAAGAGACCCAGTACTTC
J: TRBJ1-6; size: few; V: TRBV7-9; D: TRBD1; CDR3: CASSFSDRDHSPLHF; DNA: TGTGCCAGCAGCTTCAGCGACAGGGATCATTCACCCCTCCACTTT
J: TRBJ1-2; size: NA; V: TRBV5-6; D: NA; CDR3: CASSLNRRGAAAYGYTF; DNA: TGTGCCAGCAGCTTGAACAGGAGGGGCGCGGCTGCCTATGGCTACACCTTC
J: TRBJ2-2; size: many; V: TRBV3-1; D: TRBD1; CDR3: CASSQVRDRASFGGELFF; DNA: TGTGCCAGCAGCCAAGTTAGGGACAGGGCGAGTTTCGGCGGGGAGCTGTTTTTT
J: TRBJ2-3; size: few; V: TRBV7-6; D: TRBD1; CDR3: CASSLGGQGGTDTQYF; DNA: TGTGCCAGCAGCTTAGGCGGACAGGGGGGTACAGATACGCAGTATTTT
J: TRBJ1-2; size: many; V: TRBV6-5; D: NA; CDR3: CASSSDGAGNYGYTF; DNA: TGTGCCAGCAGTTCCGACGGGGCGGGTAACTATGGCTACACCTTC
J: TRBJ2-1; size: NA; V: TRBV19; D: NA; CDR3: CASSTAAGIVANEQFF; DNA: TGTGCCAGTAGTACGGCGGCGGGAATCGTAGCCAATGAGCAGTTCTTC
J: TRBJ2-2; size: NA; V: TRBV10-3; D: TRBD2; CDR3: CAISDWTSGTNTGELFF; DNA: TGTGCCATCAGTGACTGGACTAGCGGGACGAACACCGGGGAGCTGTTTTTT
J: TRBJ2-7; size: NA; V: TRBV6-1; D: TRBD2; CDR3: CASSVWTSGAYEQYF; DNA: TGTGCCAGCAGTGTGTGGACTAGCGGGGCCTACGAGCAGTACTTC
J: TRBJ1-2; size: NA; V: TRBV12-3/TRBV12-4; D: NA; CDR3: CASSPNGPYGYTF; DNA: TGTGCCAGCAGTCCAAATGGTCCATATGGCTACACCTTC
J: TRBJ2-5; size: few; V: TRBV6-6; D: NA; CDR3: CASSTGLVRETQYF; DNA: TGTGCCAGCAGCACAGGTCTGGTCCGTGAGACCCAGTACTTC
J: TRBJ2-2; size: NA; V: TRBV6-1; D: TRBD2; CDR3: CASRGTSGGIGELFF; DNA: TGTGCCAGCAGGGGGACTAGCGGGGGGATCGGGGAGCTGTTTTTT
J: TRBJ2-1; size: many; V: TRBV20-1; D: NA; CDR3: CSARDVKTGSYNEQFF; DNA: TGCAGTGCTAGAGATGTCAAGACGGGGTCCTACAATGAGCAGTTCTTC
J: TRBJ1-2; size: NA; V: TRBV10-1; D: NA; CDR3: CASSENGPNGYTF; DNA: TGCGCCAGCAGTGAAAACGGACCCAACGGCTACACCTTC
J: TRBJ2-1; size: few; V: TRBV6-5; D: TRBD1; CDR3: CASSTLPRGLYNEQFF; DNA: TGTGCCAGCAGTACACTCCCCAGGGGGCTCTACAATGAGCAGTTCTTC
J: TRBJ2-7; size: many; V: TRBV2; D: NA; CDR3: CASGASYEQYF; DNA: TGTGCCAGCGGAGCCTCCTACGAGCAGTACTTC
J: TRBJ2-7; size: NA; V: TRBV2; D: TRBD1; CDR3: CASSEWTGPYEQYF; DNA: TGTGCCAGCAGTGAATGGACAGGACCTTACGAGCAGTACTTC
J: TRBJ1-4; size: many; V: TRBV7-9; D: NA; CDR3: CASSLVPGATNEKLFF; DNA: TGTGCCAGCAGCTTAGTTCCGGGTGCAACTAATGAAAAACTGTTTTTT
J: TRBJ2-7; size: NA; V: TRBV3-1; D: NA; CDR3: CASSQVSQSYEQYF; DNA: TGTGCCAGCAGCCAAGTGTCCCAATCCTACGAGCAGTACTTC
J: TRBJ2-1; size: NA; V: TRBV27; D: TRBD1; CDR3: CASSLQGADEQFF; DNA: TGTGCCAGCAGTCTACAGGGGGCAGATGAGCAGTTCTTC
J: TRBJ2-3; size: NA; V: TRBV7-9; D: NA; CDR3: CASSLGTGELTTDTQYF; DNA: TGTGCCAGCAGCTTAGGAACGGGGGAGCTCACCACAGATACGCAGTATTTT
J: TRBJ2-3; size: NA; V: TRBV11-2; D: TRBD1; CDR3: CASLKDRGQDTQYF; DNA: TGTGCCAGCCTAAAGGACAGGGGGCAGGATACGCAGTATTTT
J: TRBJ2-3; size: NA; V: TRBV10-2; D: TRBD1; CDR3: CASSESGTGWSTDTQYF; DNA: TGCGCCAGCAGTGAGTCGGGGACAGGATGGAGCACAGATACGCAGTATTTT
J: TRBJ1-4; size: few; V: TRBV20-1; D: NA; CDR3: CSASEGQNEKLFF; DNA: TGCAGTGCCTCAGAGGGCCAGAATGAAAAACTGTTTTTT
J: TRBJ2-1; size: NA; V: TRBV3-1; D: TRBD2; CDR3: CASKKQAGGYNEQFF; DNA: TGTGCCAGCAAAAAGCAAGCGGGGGGTTACAATGAGCAGTTCTTC
J: TRBJ2-7; size: NA; V: TRBV27; D: TRBD1; CDR3: CASSPLGSWQGDPLVGEQYF; DNA: TGTGCCAGCAGTCCCCTGGGTTCGTGGCAGGGGGATCCTCTGGTGGGTGAGCAGTACTTC
J: TRBJ2-2; size: NA; V: TRBV15; D: NA; CDR3: CATSREGIGELFF; DNA: TGTGCCACCAGCAGAGAGGGAATCGGGGAGCTGTTTTTT
J: TRBJ2-2; size: NA; V: TRBV6-1; D: NA; CDR3: CASSELQNTGELFF; DNA: TGTGCCAGCAGTGAACTACAGAACACCGGGGAGCTGTTTTTT
J: TRBJ2-6; size: many; V: TRBV29-1; D: NA; CDR3: CSVEDIGGSGANVLTF; DNA: TGCAGCGTTGAAGATATCGGAGGCTCTGGGGCCAACGTCCTGACTTTC
J: TRBJ1-5; size: few; V: TRBV27; D: TRBD1; CDR3: CASRGTDPNQPQHF; DNA: TGTGCCAGCAGGGGGACAGACCCTAATCAGCCCCAGCATTTT
J: TRBJ2-1; size: NA; V: TRBV6-1; D: TRBD1; CDR3: CASSLDRGRNNEQFF; DNA: TGTGCCAGCAGCCTGGACAGGGGGCGTAACAATGAGCAGTTCTTC
J: TRBJ2-7; size: many; V: TRBV29-1; D: TRBD1; CDR3: CSMGQGSYEQYF; DNA: TGCAGCATGGGACAGGGCTCCTACGAGCAGTACTTC
J: TRBJ1-5; size: NA; V: TRBV20-1; D: NA; CDR3: CSDATRQPQHF; DNA: TGCAGTGATGCGACGCGTCAGCCCCAGCATTTT
J: TRBJ2-7; size: few; V: TRBV13; D: TRBD2; CDR3: CASSLASSGAYEQYF; DNA: TGTGCCAGCAGCTTAGCTTCTAGCGGGGCCTACGAGCAGTACTTC
J: TRBJ1-1; size: NA; V: TRBV6-5; D: NA; CDR3: CASSYGGNTEAFF; DNA: TGTGCCAGCAGTTATGGGGGGAACACTGAAGCTTTCTTT
J: TRBJ2-7; size: NA; V: TRBV10-3; D: TRBD1; CDR3: CAISESPGQGASTQTYEQYF; DNA: TGTGCCATCAGTGAGTCCCCCGGACAGGGGGCCTCAACGCAAACCTACGAGCAGTACTTC
J: TRBJ1-1; size: once; V: TRBV15; D: NA; CDR3: CATSALLRGVTVGVNTEAFF; DNA: TGTGCCACCAGCGCTCTGCTCAGAGGTGTTACAGTAGGGGTGAACACTGAAGCTTTCTTT
J: TRBJ2-5; size: few; V: TRBV18; D: TRBD1; CDR3: CASSPQQGIKGETQYF; DNA: TGTGCCAGCTCACCTCAACAGGGGATCAAGGGAGAGACCCAGTACTTC
J: TRBJ1-6; size: NA; V: TRBV6-5; D: TRBD1; CDR3: CASSPGQGLSPLHF; DNA: TGTGCCAGCAGTCCGGGACAGGGCCTCTCACCCCTCCACTTT
J: TRBJ2-7; size: few; V: TRBV3-1; D: NA; CDR3: CASSQDRYYEQYF; DNA: TGTGCCAGCAGCCAAGACAGATATTACGAGCAGTACTTC
J: TRBJ2-4; size: many; V: TRBV7-3; D: NA; CDR3: CASSLTGADIQYF; DNA: TGTGCCAGCAGCTTAACAGGGGCAGACATTCAGTACTTC
J: TRBJ1-2; size: NA; V: TRBV6-6; D: NA; CDR3: CASSYSIGAGPAGTF; DNA: TGTGCCAGCAGTTACTCGATTGGGGCAGGGCCCGCGGGGACCTTC
J: TRBJ2-1; size: NA; V: TRBV20-1; D: TRBD2; CDR3: CSAARSGRGGNEQFF; DNA: TGCAGTGCCGCTCGTAGCGGGAGGGGAGGCAATGAGCAGTTCTTC